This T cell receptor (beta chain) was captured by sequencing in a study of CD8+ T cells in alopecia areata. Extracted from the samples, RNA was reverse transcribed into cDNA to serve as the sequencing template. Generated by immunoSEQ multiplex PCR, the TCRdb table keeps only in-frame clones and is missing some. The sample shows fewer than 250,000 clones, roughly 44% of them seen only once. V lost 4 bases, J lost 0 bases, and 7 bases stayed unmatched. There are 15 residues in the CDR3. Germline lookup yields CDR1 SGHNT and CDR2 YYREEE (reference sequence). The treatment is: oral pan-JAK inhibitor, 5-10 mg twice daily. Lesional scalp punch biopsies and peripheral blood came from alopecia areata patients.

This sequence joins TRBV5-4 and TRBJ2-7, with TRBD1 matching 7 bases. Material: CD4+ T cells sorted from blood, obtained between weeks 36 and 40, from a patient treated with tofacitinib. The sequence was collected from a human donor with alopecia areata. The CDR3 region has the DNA TGTGCCAGCAGCCAAGGGACAGTTAACTCCTACGAGCAGTACTTC. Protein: CASSQGTVNSYEQYF.